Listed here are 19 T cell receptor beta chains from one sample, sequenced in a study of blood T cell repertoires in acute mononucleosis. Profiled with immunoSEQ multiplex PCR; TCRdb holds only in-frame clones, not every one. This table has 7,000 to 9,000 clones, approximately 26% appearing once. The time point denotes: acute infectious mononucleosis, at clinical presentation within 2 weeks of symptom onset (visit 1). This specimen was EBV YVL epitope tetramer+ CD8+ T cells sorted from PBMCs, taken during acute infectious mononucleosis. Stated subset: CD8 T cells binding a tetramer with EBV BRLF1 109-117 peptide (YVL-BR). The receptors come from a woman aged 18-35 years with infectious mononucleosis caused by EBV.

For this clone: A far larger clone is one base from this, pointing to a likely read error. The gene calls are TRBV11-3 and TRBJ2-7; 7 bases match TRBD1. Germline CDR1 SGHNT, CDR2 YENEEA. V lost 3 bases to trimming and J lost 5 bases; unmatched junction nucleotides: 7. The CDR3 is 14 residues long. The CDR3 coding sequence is TGTGCCAGCAGCTTCGACGGGACAGCCAACGAGCAGTACTTC. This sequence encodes CASSFDGTANEQYF.

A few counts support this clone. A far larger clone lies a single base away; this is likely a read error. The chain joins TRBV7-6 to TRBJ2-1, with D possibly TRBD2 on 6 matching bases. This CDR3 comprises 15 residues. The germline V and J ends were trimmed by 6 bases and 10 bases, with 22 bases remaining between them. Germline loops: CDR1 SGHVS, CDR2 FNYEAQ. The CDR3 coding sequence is TGTGCCAGCAGGAATTGCAGGGAGGCCACTGGAGAGCAGTTCTTC. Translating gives CASRNCREATGEQFF.

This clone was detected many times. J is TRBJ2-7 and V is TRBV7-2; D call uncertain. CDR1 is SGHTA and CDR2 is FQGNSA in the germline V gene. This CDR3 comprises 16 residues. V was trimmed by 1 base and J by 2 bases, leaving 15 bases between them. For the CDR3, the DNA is TGTGCCAGCAGCTTAGACAGCCCCCTAATCCCCTACGAGCAGTACTTC. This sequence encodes CASSLDSPLIPYEQYF. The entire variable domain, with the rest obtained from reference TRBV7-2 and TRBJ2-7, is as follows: GAGVSQSPSNKVTEKGKDVELRCDPISGHTALYWYRQSLGQGLEFLIYFQGNSAPDKSGLPSDRFSAERTGGSVSTLTIQRTQQEDSAVYLCASSLDSPLIPYEQYFGPGTRLTVT.

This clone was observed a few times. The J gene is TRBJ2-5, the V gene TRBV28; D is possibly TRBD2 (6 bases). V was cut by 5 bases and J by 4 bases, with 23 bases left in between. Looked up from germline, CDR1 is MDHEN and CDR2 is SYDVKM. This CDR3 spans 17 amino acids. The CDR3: CASSSTYPGSVGETQYF. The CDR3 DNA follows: TGTGCCAGCAGTAGTACTTACCCCGGGAGTGTTGGAGAGACCCAGTACTTC. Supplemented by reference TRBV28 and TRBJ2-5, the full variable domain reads DVKVTQSSRYLVKRTGEKVFLECVQDMDHENMFWYRQDPGLGLRLIYFSYDVKMKEKGDIPEGYSVSREKKERFSLILESASTNQTSMYLCASSSTYPGSVGETQYFGPGTRLLVL.

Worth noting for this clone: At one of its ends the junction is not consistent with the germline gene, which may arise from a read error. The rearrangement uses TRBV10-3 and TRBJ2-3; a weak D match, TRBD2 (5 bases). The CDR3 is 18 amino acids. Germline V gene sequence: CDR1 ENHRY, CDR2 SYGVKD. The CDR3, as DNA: TGTGCCAGCAGTAGAACCGGGATAAAAAATCATTCTGCAGATACGCAGTATTTT. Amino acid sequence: CASSRTGIKNHSADTQYF.

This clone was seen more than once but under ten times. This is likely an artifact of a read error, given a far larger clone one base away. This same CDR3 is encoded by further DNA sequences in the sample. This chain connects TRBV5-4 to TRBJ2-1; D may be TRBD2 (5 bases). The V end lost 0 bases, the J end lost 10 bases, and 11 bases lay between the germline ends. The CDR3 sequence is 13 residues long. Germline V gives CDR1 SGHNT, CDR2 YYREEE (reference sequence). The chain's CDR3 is CASSLAGSGEQFF. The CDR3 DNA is TGTGCCAGCAGCTTGGCTGGATCGGGAGAGCAGTTCTTC.

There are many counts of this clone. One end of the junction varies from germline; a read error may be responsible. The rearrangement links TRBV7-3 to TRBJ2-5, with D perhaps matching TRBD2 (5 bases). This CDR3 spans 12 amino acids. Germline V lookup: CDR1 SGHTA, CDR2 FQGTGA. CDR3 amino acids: CASSGTEETQYF. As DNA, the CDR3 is TGTGCTAGCAGCGGTACAGAAGAGACCCAGTACTTC.

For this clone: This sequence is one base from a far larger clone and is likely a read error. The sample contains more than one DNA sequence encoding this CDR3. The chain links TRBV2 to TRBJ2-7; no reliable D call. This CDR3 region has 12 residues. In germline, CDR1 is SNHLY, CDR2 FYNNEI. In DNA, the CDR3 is TGCGCCAGCCTTTCCTTGGCCGGCGAGCAGTACTTC. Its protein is CASLSLAGEQYF. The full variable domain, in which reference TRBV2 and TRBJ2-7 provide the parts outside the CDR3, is EPEVTQTPSHQVTQMGQEVILRCVPISNHLYFYWYRQILGQKVEFLVSFYNNEISEKSEIFDDQFSVERPDGSNFTLKIRSTKLEDSAMYFCASLSLAGEQYFGPGTRLTVT.

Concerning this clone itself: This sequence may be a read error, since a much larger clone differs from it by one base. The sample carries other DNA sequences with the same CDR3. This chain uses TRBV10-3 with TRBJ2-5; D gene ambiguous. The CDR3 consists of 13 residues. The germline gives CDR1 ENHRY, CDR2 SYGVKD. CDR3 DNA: TGTGCCACCAGTGATTACGGAGAAGAGACCCAGTACTTC. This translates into CATSDYGEETQYF.

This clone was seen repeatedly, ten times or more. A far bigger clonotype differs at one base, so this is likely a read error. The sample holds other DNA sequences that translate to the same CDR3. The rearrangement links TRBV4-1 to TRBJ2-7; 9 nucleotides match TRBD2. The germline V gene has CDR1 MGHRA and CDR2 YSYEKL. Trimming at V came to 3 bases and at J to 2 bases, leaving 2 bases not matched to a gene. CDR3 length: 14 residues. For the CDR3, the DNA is TGCGCCAGCAGCCATGAGCGGGGGGCCTACGAGCAGTACTTC. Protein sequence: CASSHERGAYEQYF.

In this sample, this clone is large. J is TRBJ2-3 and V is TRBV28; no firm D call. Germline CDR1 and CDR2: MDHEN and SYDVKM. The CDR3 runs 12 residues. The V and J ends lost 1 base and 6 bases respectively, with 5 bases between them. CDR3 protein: CASSLYSDTQYF. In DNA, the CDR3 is TGTGCCAGCAGTTTATACAGTGATACGCAGTATTTT.

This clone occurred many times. The CDR3 is CASSHQPSSGETQYF. As DNA, the CDR3 is TGTGCCAGCAGCCATCAGCCTAGTTCCGGAGAGACCCAGTACTTC. The V call is TRBV6-5, the J call TRBJ2-5; D unclear. CDR3 length equals 15 residues. The germline V gene encodes CDR1 MNHEY and CDR2 SVGAGI. The V end was cut by 6 bases, the J end by 4 bases, with 18 bases between.

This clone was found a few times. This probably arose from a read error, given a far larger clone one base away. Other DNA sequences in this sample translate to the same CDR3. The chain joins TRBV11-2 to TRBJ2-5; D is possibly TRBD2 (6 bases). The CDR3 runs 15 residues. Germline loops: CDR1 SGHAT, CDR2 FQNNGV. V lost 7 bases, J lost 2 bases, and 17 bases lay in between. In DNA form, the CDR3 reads TGTGCCAGCATGTGGGAGTTGGCGGGGCAAGAGACCCAGTACTTC. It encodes CASMWELAGQETQYF.

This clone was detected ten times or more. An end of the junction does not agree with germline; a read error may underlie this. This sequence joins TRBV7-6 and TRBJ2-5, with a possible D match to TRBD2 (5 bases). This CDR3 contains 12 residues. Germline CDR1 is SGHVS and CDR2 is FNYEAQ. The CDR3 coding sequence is TGTGCTAGCAGCGGTACAGAAGAGACCCAGTACTTC. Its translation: CASSGTEETQYF.

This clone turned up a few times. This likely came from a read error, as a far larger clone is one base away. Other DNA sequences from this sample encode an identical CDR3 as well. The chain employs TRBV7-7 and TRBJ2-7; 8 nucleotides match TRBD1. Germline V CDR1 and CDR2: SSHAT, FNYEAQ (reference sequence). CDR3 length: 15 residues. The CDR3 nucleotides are TGTGCTAGCAGCCAAACCCCGACAGGGGCGGACGAGCAGTACTTC. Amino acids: CASSQTPTGADEQYF. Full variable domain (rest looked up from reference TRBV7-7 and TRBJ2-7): GAGVSQSPRYKVTKRGQDVTLRCDPISSHATLYWYQQALGQGPEFLTYFNYEAQPDKSGLPSDRFSAERPEGSISTLTIQRTEQRDSAMYRCASSQTPTGADEQYFGPGTRLTVT.

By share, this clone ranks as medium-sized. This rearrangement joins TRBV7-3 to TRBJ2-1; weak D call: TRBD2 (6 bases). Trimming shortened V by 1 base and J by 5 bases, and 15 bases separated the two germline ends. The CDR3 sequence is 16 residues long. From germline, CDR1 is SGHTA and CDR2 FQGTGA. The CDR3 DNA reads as TGTGCCAGCAGCTTAATCTCAGGCGGGACCAACAATGAGCAGTTCTTC. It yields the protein CASSLISGGTNNEQFF.

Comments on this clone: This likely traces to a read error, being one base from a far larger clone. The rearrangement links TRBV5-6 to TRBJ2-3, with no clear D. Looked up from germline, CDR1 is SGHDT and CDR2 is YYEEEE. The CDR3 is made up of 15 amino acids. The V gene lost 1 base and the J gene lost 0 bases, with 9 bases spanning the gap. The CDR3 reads CASSLRASSTDTQYF. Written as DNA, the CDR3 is TGTGCCAGCAGCTTGCGAGCCTCTAGCACAGATACGCAGTATTTT.

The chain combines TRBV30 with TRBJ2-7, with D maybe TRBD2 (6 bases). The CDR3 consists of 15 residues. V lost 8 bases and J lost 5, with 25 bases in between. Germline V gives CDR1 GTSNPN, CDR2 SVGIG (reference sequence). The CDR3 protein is CASSSFRDSSNEQYF. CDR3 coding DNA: TGTGCCAGCAGCTCATTCCGGGACTCCTCGAACGAGCAGTACTTC. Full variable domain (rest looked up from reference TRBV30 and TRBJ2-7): SQTIHQWPATLVQPVGSPLSLECTVEGTSNPNLYWYRQAAGRGLQLLFYSVGIGQISSEVPQNLSASRPQDRQFILSSKKLLLSDSGFYLCASSSFRDSSNEQYFGPGTRLTVT.

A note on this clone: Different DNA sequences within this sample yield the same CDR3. CDR3 DNA sequence: TGTGCCAGCAGCCTCACTAGCGGGAGTTTCGACGAGCAGTACTTC. Protein product: CASSLTSGSFDEQYF. The V gene is TRBV7-2, the J gene TRBJ2-7; 11 nucleotides align to TRBD2. The V segment lost 5 bases and the J segment 5 bases; nucleotides outside the gene matches: 8. The CDR3 is 15 amino acids. Germline CDR1 reads SGHTA; CDR2 reads FQGNSA.